This record covers a single T cell receptor beta chain. Its specificity is unknown. The sample comes from a study of T cell repertoires in ileal Crohn's disease. Study details: Surgery for a complication: stricturing in about 60%, penetrating in about 40%. Study-level points and caveats: Mucosal expansions were suggested to be mainly CD8 T cells. Clonality above 26.8% at surgery always came with endoscopic recurrence. Active smokers at surgery had more clonal expansions than non-smokers.

Germline V gene lookup returns CDR1 GTSNPN and CDR2 SVGIG (reference sequence). CDR3 length: 16 amino acids. Trimming cost V 1 base and J 6 bases; bases outside gene matches: 8. Clones were sequenced by immunoSEQ multiplex PCR, and TCRdb holds only the in-frame ones, with some missing. In the table there are roughly 30,000 clones, 80% of which are singletons. This clonotype originated in an adult with Crohn's disease. The sequencing sample was made of ileal tissue. V is TRBV30 and J is TRBJ1-6; TRBD1 agrees at 8 bases. The CDR3 DNA reads TGTGCCTGGAGTGGCGACAGGGGAGTGGGTAATTCACCCCTCCACTTT. As protein: CAWSGDRGVGNSPLHF.